This entry describes one T cell receptor beta chain. The sample comes from a study of glioma-infiltrating T cells after dendritic cell vaccination. Study in general: Autologous tumor lysate was loaded overnight onto monocyte-derived dendritic cells grown less than 8 days with IL-4 and GM-CSF.

Germline V gene data show CDR1 as MNHEY and CDR2 as SVGAGI. Unmatched junction bases numbered 12, after V lost 0 bases and J lost 11 bases. The CDR3 consists of 16 residues. TCRdb's table, derived via immunoSEQ multiplex PCR, lists solely in-frame clones and lacks some. The sample has 100,000 or so clones; around 90% are singletons. Time point reported: after dendritic cell vaccination, including at tumor progression/relapse. None of the glioblastoma patients had an isocitrate dehydrogenase mutation. Blood PBMC samples: pre-vaccination, two weeks post third vaccination, and at tumor progression. The TCR originated in a human donor with glioblastoma. V gene TRBV6-5 combines with J gene TRBJ2-3; 9 bases line up with TRBD2. Sample: blood, taken after dendritic cell vaccination. CDR3 nucleotide sequence: TGTGCCAGCAGTTACTCTCCACTAGCGGGCAACCGAGAGCAGTATTTT. This encodes CASSYSPLAGNREQYF.